Listed below are T cell receptor beta chains from one sample, sequenced in a study of blood T cell repertoires in COVID-19. Profiling relied on immunoSEQ multiplex PCR, and the TCRdb table lists in-frame clones only, not all of them. The sample yields about 170,000 clones, just under 95% seen once. The sequenced material came from peripheral blood. Source of these receptors: a woman aged 45-65 years with acute or convalescent COVID-19. CDR3s include the opening cysteine and the closing phenylalanine or tryptophan. The D gene is left open where the match is weak. Not every row has a clone size; where given, it reads once, few, many or a size class.

TRBJ2-1 | TRBD2 | TRBV19 | NA | CASSIGLAGNNEQFF | TGTGCCAGTAGTATTGGGCTAGCGGGGAACAATGAGCAGTTCTTC
TRBJ1-1 | NA | TRBV4-2 | NA | CASSQDTPKKAFF | TGTGCCAGCAGCCAAGACACTCCCAAAAAAGCTTTCTTT
TRBJ1-3 | NA | TRBV4-1 | NA | CASSQEDSFSNTIYF | TGCGCCAGCAGCCAAGAGGACAGCTTTTCGAACACCATATATTTT
TRBJ1-2 | NA | TRBV10-3 | NA | CAAQPDSYGYTF | TGTGCCGCCCAACCGGACAGCTATGGCTACACCTTC
TRBJ1-6 | TRBD1 | TRBV7-9 | NA | CASTRDRGPLHF | TGTGCCAGCACCCGGGACAGGGGACCCCTCCACTTT
TRBJ2-1 | NA | TRBV7-3 | NA | CASSLQGRTPLGGNEQFF | TGTGCCAGCAGCTTACAGGGCAGGACTCCCCTAGGGGGCAATGAGCAGTTCTTC
TRBJ1-1 | NA | TRBV29-1 | NA | CSVGRGVTEAFF | TGCAGCGTGGGGCGGGGGGTCACTGAAGCTTTCTTT
TRBJ2-5 | TRBD2 | TRBV24-1 | NA | CATSATSVGTQYF | TGTGCCACCAGTGCAACTAGCGTAGGGACCCAGTACTTC
TRBJ2-2 | TRBD2 | TRBV9 | NA | CASSVAGGPNTGELFF | TGTGCCAGCAGCGTAGCGGGAGGGCCGAACACCGGGGAGCTGTTTTTT
TRBJ1-1 | NA | TRBV18 | few | CASSPQTVNTEAFF | TGTGCCAGCTCACCGCAAACAGTGAACACTGAAGCTTTCTTT
TRBJ1-1 | NA | TRBV19 | NA | CASSATANTEAFF | TGTGCCAGTAGCGCAACAGCGAACACTGAAGCTTTCTTT
TRBJ2-3 | NA | TRBV7-2 | NA | CASRLPRRGRNDTQYF | TGTGCCAGCAGACTCCCCCGCAGGGGCAGGAATGATACGCAGTATTTT
TRBJ2-3 | TRBD2 | TRBV29-1 | NA | CSVEYLGLAGGPDTQYF | TGCAGCGTTGAATATCTAGGACTAGCGGGGGGGCCAGATACGCAGTATTTT
TRBJ1-1 | NA | TRBV7-2 | NA | CASSRPGTSITEAFF | TGTGCCAGCAGCCGTCCCGGGACATCGATCACTGAAGCTTTCTTT
TRBJ1-1 | NA | TRBV19 | NA | CASSLQASNTEAFF | TGTGCCAGTAGTTTACAGGCCTCGAACACTGAAGCTTTCTTT